The 8 T cell receptor beta chains presented below share a single source sample, sequenced in a study of OX40 agonist ivuxolimab in advanced cancers. Produced via immunoSEQ multiplex PCR; TCRdb's table is partial and in-frame only. This table has nearly 80,000 clones, 80% to 90% appearing once. This specimen was CD4+ or CD8+ T cells sorted from blood, taken in a trial of the OX40 agonist ivuxolimab. These receptor sequences come from an adult with an advanced solid tumor such as melanoma, head and neck, liver or kidney cancer.

V usage is TRBV7-9 and J usage is TRBJ2-5; no definite D call. V lost 10 bases to trimming and J lost 2 bases, with 11 bases between them. Per the germline V gene, CDR1 is SEHNR and CDR2 is FQNEAQ (reference sequence). The CDR3 totals 12 residues. Written as DNA, the CDR3 is TGTGCCACCCCAGGCCCTCAAGAGACCCAGTACTTC. Translated, it gives CATPGPQETQYF.

V is TRBV11-2 and J is TRBJ2-4, with D perhaps TRBD2 (6 bases). Per the germline V gene, CDR1 is SGHAT and CDR2 is FQNNGV. The CDR3 is 12 amino acids. Deletions cut 7 bases from V and 15 bases from J, with 19 bases between. CDR3 protein: CASTSEGSGLYF. CDR3 coding DNA: TGTGCCAGCACCTCGGAGGGGAGCGGACTGTACTTC.

The rearrangement links TRBV5-5 to TRBJ1-2; D is undetermined. V lost 0 bases, J lost 4 bases, and 16 bases lay in between. The CDR3 has 16 residues. Germline values: CDR1 SGHKS, CDR2 YYEKEE (reference sequence). The CDR3 nucleotides read TGTGCCAGCAGCTTGGAGGGCAAGACAACAACCTATGGCTACACCTTC. This encodes CASSLEGKTTTYGYTF.

The genes are TRBV7-2 and TRBJ2-2; a weak D match, TRBD2 (7 bases). The germline V gene encodes CDR1 SGHTA and CDR2 FQGNSA. The CDR3 covers 16 residues. Trimming took 6 bases from V and 0 from J, leaving 14 bases between them. DNA for the CDR3: TGTGCCAGCAGGAGAGGGGGAGGGACGAACACCGGGGAGCTGTTTTTT. It specifies CASRRGGGTNTGELFF.

This clone was counted once. The rearrangement joins TRBV28 to TRBJ1-1, with 8 positions matching TRBD1. Germline-derived CDR1 and CDR2 are MDHEN and SYDVKM. The CDR3 is made up of 14 amino acids. V lost 5 bases, J lost 7 bases, and 9 bases stayed unmatched. The CDR3: CASSLSRGPGEAFF. The CDR3 region has the DNA TGTGCCAGCAGTCTTAGCAGGGGGCCTGGTGAAGCTTTCTTT.

The chain joins TRBV7-2 to TRBJ2-7; 11 bases align to TRBD2. Germline V CDR1 and CDR2: SGHTA, FQGNSA. The length of the CDR3 is 17 residues. V dropped 5 bases and J dropped 7; count of bases not matched to a gene: 16. The CDR3 DNA is TGTGCCAGCAGCCCAGAAGCACTAGCGGGGGCCCTGGGGGAGCAGTACTTC. It is translated as CASSPEALAGALGEQYF.

This rearrangement joins TRBV5-4 to TRBJ2-3; TRBD1 matches at 10 bases. The CDR3 covers 18 residues. V shed 3 bases, J shed 1 base, and the junction held 11 bases outside the gene matches. Germline lookup yields CDR1 SGHNT and CDR2 YYREEE (reference sequence). The DNA of the CDR3 is TGTGCCAGCAGCTCTACCATTACCGGGACAGGGGGCACAGATACGCAGTATTTT. Its translation: CASSSTITGTGGTDTQYF.

A few counts support this clone. The V gene is TRBV6-4, the J gene TRBJ2-1, with D tentatively TRBD2 (6 bases). V was clipped by 8 bases and J by 9 bases, with 17 bases between them. This CDR3 has 13 amino acids. CDR1 is MRHNA, CDR2 SNTAGT, per germline. This CDR3 reads CASARDWSGEQFF. CDR3 nucleotide sequence: TGTGCCAGCGCCCGGGACTGGAGCGGTGAGCAGTTCTTC.